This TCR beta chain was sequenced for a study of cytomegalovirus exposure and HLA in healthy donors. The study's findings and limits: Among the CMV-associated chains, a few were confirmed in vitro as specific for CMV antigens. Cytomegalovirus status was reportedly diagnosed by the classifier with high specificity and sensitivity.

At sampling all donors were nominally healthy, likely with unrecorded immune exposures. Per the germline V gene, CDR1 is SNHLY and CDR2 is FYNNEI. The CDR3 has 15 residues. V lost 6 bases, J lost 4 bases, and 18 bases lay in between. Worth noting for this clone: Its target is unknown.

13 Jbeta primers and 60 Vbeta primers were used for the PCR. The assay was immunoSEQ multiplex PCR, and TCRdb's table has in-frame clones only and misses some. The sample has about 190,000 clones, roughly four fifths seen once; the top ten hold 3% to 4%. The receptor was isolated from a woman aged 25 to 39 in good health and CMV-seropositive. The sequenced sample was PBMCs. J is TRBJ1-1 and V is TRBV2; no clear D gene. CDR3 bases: TGTGCCAGCAGCCGCGGTCTCCCACCGAGCACTGAAGCTTTCTTT. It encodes CASSRGLPPSTEAFF. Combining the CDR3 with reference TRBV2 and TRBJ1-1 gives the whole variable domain EPEVTQTPSHQVTQMGQEVILRCVPISNHLYFYWYRQILGQKVEFLVSFYNNEISEKSEIFDDQFSVERPDGSNFTLKIRSTKLEDSAMYFCASSRGLPPSTEAFFGQGTRLTVV.